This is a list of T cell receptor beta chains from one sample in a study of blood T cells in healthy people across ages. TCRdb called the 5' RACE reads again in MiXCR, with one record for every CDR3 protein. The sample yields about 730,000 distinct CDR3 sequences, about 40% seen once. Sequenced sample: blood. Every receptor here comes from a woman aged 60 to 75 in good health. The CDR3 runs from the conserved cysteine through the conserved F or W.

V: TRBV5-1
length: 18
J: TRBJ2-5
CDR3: CASSLGGLAGQPQETQYF

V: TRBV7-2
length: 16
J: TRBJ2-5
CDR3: CASSLGSSGNYNEQYF

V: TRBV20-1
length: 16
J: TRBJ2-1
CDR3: CSARDLRAGFKRLQFF

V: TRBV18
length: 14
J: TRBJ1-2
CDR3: CASSPGHLIYGYTF

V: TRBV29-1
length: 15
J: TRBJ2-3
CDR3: CSGVSPWRDRDTQYF

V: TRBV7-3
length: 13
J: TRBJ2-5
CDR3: CASSRLAQETQYF

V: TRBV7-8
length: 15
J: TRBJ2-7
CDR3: CASSQKPDYSYEQYF

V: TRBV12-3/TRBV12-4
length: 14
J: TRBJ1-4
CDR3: CASRPQAVGEKLFF

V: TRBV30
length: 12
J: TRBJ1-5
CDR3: CAWSVSDQPQHF

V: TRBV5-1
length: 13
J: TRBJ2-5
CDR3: CASSLIRGETQYF

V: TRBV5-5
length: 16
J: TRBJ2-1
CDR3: CASVSGGGNTYNEQFF

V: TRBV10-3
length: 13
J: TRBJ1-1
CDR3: CAISEVENTEAFF

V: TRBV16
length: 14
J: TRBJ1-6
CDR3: CASSQAGYNSPLHF

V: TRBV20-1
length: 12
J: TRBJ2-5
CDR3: CSAMGTGWTQYF

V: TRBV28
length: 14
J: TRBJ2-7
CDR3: CASRSGGEPYEQYF

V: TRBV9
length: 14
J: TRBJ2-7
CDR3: CASSVTSAPYEQYF

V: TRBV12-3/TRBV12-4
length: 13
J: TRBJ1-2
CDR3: CATTPDGAYGYTF

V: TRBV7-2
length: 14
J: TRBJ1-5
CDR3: CASSLWTENQPQHF

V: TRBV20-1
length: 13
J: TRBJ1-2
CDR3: CSARQALYYGYTF

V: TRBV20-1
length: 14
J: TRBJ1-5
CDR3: CSASGDGTDQPQHF

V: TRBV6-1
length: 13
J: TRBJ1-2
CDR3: CAGVDRGYYGYTF

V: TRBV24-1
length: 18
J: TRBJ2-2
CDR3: CATSDPRGSGSNTGELFF

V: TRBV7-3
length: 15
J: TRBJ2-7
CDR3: CASSLGGLAGAEQYF

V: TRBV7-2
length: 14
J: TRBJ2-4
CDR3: CASSLGVAKNIQYF

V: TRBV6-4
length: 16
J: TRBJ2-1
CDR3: CASSAVTSGVHNEQFF

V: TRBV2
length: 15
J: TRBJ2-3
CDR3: CASSQGLKGTDTQYF

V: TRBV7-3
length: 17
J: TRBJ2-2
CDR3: CASSLRSAGGGTGELFF

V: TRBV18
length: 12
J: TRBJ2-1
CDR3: CASSPPDNEQFF

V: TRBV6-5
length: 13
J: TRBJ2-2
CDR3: CASTGGNTGELFF

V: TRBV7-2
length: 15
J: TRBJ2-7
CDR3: CASSLVTSGNGEQYF

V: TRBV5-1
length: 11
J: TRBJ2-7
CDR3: CASRDSYEQYF

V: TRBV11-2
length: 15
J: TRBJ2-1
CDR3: CASSPTGTGANEQFF

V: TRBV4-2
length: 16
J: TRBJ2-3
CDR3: CASSQEGAPRTDTQYF

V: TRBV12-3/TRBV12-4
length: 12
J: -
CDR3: CASGRDAYEQYF

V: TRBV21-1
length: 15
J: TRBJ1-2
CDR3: CASTQRKGQNYGYTF

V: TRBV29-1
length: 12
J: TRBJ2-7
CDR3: CSVVGTPYEQYF

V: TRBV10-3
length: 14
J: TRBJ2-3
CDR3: CAISGSSGTDTQYF

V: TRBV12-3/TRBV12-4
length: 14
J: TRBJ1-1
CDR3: CASSFGTGNTEAFF

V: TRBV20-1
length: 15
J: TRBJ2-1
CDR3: CSVKGLAGINNEQFF

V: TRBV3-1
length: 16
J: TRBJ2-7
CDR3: CASSPLYGTENYEQYF

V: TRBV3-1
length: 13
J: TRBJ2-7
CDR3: CASSLTGIDGQYF

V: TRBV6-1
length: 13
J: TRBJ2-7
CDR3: CASSEQGFYEQYF

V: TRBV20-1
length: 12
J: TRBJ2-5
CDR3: CSARDQGMVQYF